These 4 T cell receptor beta chains came from one sample sequenced in a study of vaccination effects on CD4 cells after COVID-19. Expansion with viral peptide pools was applied to antigen-specific CD4+ T cells by the ViraFEST assay prior to sequencing. After about 10 days in culture, the CD4+ T cells were isolated. Two-dose BNT162b2 or mRNA-1273 vaccination was given to participants. Clones were read by immunoSEQ multiplex PCR, and TCRdb kept only the in-frame ones, dropping some. The table lists around 32,000 clones, 65% of them singletons. No antigen has been identified for these receptors. Source: CD4+ T cells from PBMCs cultured with SARS-CoV-2 spike peptides, taken after COVID-19 vaccination. These receptors were collected from a human donor who received a COVID-19 vaccine.

This clone occurred once. The rearrangement joins TRBV29-1 to TRBJ2-2; TRBD2 matches at 11 bases. There are 14 residues in the CDR3. Trimming removed 8 bases from V and 7 bases from J; junction bases left unmatched: 9. Germline V gene lookup returns CDR1 SQVTM and CDR2 ANQGSEA. CDR3 protein: CSITSGGSYGELFF. DNA for the CDR3: TGCAGCATCACTAGCGGGGGTTCGTACGGGGAGCTGTTTTTT.

The genes are TRBV6-5 and TRBJ1-2, with D possibly being TRBD1 (5 bases). The germline V gene has CDR1 MNHEY and CDR2 SVGAGI. The V end was cut by 2 bases, the J end by 3 bases, with 13 bases between. The CDR3 is made up of 15 amino acids. This chain's CDR3 is CASSYTSTAYYGYTF. CDR3 nucleotides: TGTGCCAGCAGTTACACTTCGACAGCTTACTATGGCTACACCTTC.

As concerns this clone: As the CDR3 is not closed by the conserved phenylalanine or tryptophan, this likely results from a read error. Because the CDR3's place on the DNA is in doubt, the DNA is left out and the CDR3 is given as listed by TCRdb. The J gene is TRBJ2-7, the V gene TRBV5-8; TRBD2, as called in the table, went unchecked against the DNA. Germline CDR1 and CDR2: SGHTS and YDEGEE. 8 amino acids form the CDR3, both terminal residues included. The CDR3 spells CASSPACG.

The rearrangement uses TRBV5-5 and TRBJ2-2, with D perhaps assigned TRBD1 or TRBD2 (6 bases each). The germline gives CDR1 SGHKS, CDR2 YYEKEE (reference sequence). The V gene lost 4 bases and the J gene lost 4 bases, with 17 bases spanning the gap. The CDR3 is made up of 16 amino acids. The CDR3 is CASSLGGGGGTGELFF. The CDR3 DNA sequence: TGTGCCAGCAGCCTAGGAGGGGGTGGAGGCACCGGGGAGCTGTTTTTT.